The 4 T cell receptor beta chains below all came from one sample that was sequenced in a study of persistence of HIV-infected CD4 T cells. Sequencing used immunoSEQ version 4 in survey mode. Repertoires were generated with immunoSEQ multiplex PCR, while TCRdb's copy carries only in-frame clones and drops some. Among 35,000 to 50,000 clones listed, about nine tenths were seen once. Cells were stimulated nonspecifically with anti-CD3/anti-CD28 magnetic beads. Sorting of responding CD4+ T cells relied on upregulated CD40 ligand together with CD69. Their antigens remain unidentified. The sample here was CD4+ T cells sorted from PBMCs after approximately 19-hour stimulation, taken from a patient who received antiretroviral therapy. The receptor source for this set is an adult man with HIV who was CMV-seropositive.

The CDR3 DNA reads TGCGCCAGCAGCCTAGGGCACAGGGGCTCCTACGAGCAGTACTTC. Residues: CASSLGHRGSYEQYF. The chain joins TRBV5-1 to TRBJ2-7; 7 positions agree with TRBD1. With V trimmed by 4 bases and J by 0 bases, 7 bases remained unmatched. The germline CDR1 and CDR2 sequences are SGHRS and YFSETQ. The CDR3 consists of 15 residues.

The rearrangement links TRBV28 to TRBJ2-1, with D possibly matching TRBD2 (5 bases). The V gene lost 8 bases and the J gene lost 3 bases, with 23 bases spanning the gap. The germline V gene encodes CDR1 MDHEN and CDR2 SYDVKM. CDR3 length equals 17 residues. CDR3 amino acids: CASGGQLAGRRYNEQFF. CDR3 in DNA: TGTGCCAGCGGCGGTCAGTTGGCGGGTAGGCGCTACAATGAGCAGTTCTTC.

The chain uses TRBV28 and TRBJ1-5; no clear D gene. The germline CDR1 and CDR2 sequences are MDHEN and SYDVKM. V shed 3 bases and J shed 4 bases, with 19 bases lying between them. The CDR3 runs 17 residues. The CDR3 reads CASSFYGVSLGNQPQHF. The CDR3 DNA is TGTGCCAGCAGTTTTTACGGGGTCAGCCTGGGAAATCAGCCCCAGCATTTT. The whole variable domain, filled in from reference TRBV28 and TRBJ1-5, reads DVKVTQSSRYLVKRTGEKVFLECVQDMDHENMFWYRQDPGLGLRLIYFSYDVKMKEKGDIPEGYSVSREKKERFSLILESASTNQTSMYLCASSFYGVSLGNQPQHFGDGTRLSIL.

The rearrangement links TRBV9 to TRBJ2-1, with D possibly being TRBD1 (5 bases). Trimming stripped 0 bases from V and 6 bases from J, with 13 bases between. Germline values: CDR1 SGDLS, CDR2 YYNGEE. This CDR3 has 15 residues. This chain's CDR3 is CASSVDMRQTNEQFF. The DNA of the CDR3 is TGTGCCAGCAGCGTAGATATGAGACAGACCAATGAGCAGTTCTTC.